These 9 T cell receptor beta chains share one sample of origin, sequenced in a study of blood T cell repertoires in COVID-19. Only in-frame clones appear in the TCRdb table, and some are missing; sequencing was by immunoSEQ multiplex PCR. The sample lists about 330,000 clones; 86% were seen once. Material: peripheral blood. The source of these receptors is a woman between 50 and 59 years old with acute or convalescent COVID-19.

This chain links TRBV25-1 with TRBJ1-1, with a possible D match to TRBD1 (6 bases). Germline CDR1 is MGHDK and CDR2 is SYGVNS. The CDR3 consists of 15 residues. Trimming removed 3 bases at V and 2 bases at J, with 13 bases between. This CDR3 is CASSDRRGLNTEAFF. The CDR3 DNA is TGTGCCAGCAGTGACCGCAGGGGACTAAACACTGAAGCTTTCTTT.

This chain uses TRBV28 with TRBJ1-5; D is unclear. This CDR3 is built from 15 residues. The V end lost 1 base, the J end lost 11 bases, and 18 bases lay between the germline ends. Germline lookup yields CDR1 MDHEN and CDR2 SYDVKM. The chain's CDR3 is CASSLSLGPVTAQHF. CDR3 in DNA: TGTGCCAGCAGTTTATCCCTTGGTCCGGTAACGGCCCAGCATTTT.

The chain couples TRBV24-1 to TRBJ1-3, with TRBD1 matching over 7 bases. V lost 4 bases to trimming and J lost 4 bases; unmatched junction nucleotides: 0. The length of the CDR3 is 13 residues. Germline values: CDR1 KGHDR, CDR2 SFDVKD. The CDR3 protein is CATSETGGNTIYF. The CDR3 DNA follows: TGTGCCACCAGTGAGACAGGGGGAAACACCATATATTTT.

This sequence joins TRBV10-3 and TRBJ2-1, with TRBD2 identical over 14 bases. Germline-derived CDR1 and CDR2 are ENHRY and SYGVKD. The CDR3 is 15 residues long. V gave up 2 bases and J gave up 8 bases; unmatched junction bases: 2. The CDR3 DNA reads TGTGCCATCAGTGAGGGGACTAGCGGGAGCTATGAGCAGTTCTTC. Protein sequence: CAISEGTSGSYEQFF.

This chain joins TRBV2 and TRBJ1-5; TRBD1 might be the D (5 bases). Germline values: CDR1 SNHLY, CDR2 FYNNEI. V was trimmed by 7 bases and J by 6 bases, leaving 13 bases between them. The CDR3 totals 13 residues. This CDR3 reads CASNIRGTQPQHF. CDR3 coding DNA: TGTGCCAGCAATATAAGGGGTACTCAGCCCCAGCATTTT.

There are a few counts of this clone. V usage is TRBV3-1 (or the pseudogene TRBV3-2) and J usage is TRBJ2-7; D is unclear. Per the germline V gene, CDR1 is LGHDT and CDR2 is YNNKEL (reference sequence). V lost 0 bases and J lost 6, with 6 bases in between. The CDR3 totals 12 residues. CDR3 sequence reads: CASSQDYGEQYF. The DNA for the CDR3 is TGTGCCAGCAGCCAAGACTACGGCGAGCAGTACTTC.

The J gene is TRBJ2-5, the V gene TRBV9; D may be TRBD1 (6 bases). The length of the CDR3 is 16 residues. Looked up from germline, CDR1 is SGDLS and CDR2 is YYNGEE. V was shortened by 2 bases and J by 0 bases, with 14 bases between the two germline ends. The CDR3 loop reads CASSVAGTLNQETQYF. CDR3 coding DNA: TGTGCCAGCAGCGTCGCCGGGACACTGAACCAAGAGACCCAGTACTTC.

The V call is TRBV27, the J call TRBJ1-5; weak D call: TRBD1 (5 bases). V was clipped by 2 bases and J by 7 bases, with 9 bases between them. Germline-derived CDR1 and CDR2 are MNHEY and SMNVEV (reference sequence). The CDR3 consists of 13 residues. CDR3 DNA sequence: TGTGCCAGCAGTTTACAGGGCGGACAGCCCCAGCATTTT. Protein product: CASSLQGGQPQHF.

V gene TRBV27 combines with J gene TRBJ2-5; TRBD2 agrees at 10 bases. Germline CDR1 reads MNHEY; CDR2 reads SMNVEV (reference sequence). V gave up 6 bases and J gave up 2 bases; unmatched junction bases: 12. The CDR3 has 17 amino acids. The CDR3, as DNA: TGTGCCAGCAGCACACTCACTAGCGGGGTGTCACAAGAGACCCAGTACTTC. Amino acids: CASSTLTSGVSQETQYF.